Shown below are 19 T cell receptor beta chains from a single sample sequenced in a study of T cells in Graves' hyperthyroidism and ophthalmopathy. Researchers took RNA transcripts and amplified the TCR beta CDR3 regions from them. Carried out on the TCR CDR3, a first-round RT-PCR used the HTBI primer set. TCRdb reanalysed the multiplex PCR reads using MiXCR and keeps one entry per CDR3 protein. Among about 610,000 distinct CDR3 sequences listed, 14% to 15% were seen once. Material: blood. These receptors originate from a woman aged 40 to 50 with Graves' ophthalmopathy.

This clonotype showed up many times. The chain joins TRBV12-3 or TRBV12-4 to TRBJ2-2, with a tentative D call TRBD2 (6 bases). The CDR3 has 13 amino acids. V was shortened by 6 bases and J by 6 bases, with 11 bases between the two germline ends. As DNA, the CDR3 is TGTGCCAGCAGCTTACTAGCAGCCGGGGAGCTGTTTTTT. Amino acids: CASSLLAAGELFF.

The chain uses TRBV30 and TRBJ1-2, with D tentatively TRBD1 (5 bases). This CDR3 region has 10 residues. Germline assignment: CDR1 GTSNPN and CDR2 SVGIG (reference sequence). V lost 5 bases to trimming and J lost 9 bases, with 10 bases between them. This CDR3 is CAWGTGSYTF. In nucleotides, the CDR3 is TGTGCCTGGGGGACCGGTAGCTACACCTTC.

This clonotype was observed a handful of times. The genes are TRBV15 and TRBJ2-2, with 9 bases aligning to TRBD2. The CDR3 is 16 amino acids. V was clipped by 5 bases and J by 4 bases; unmatched bases: 8. The germline CDR1 and CDR2 sequences are LNHNV and YYDKDF (reference sequence). This CDR3 is CATSPRLAEITGELFF. The CDR3 nucleotides read TGTGCCACCAGCCCAAGACTAGCGGAGATCACCGGGGAGCTGTTTTTT.

This clonotype came up many times. V gene TRBV6-5 combines with J gene TRBJ2-7; 7 bases fit TRBD2. Per germline, CDR1 MNHEY and CDR2 SVGAGI. The CDR3 contains 14 residues. Trimming took 7 bases from V and 5 from J; bases not matched to a gene: 11. CDR3 residues: CASTRKGGSNEQYF. CDR3 coding DNA: TGTGCCAGCACGAGGAAGGGCGGGAGCAACGAGCAGTACTTC.

The chain couples TRBV2 to TRBJ1-2; no clear D gene. The CDR3 runs 13 residues. Germline assignment: CDR1 SNHLY and CDR2 FYNNEI. The V gene lost 7 bases and the J gene lost 4 bases, with 13 bases spanning the gap. In DNA form, the CDR3 reads TGTGCCAGCACAAAACGCGCAGTCTATGGCTACACCTTC. It codes for CASTKRAVYGYTF.

This clonotype was observed many times. V gene TRBV19 combines with J gene TRBJ1-2; tentative D call: TRBD1 (5 bases). Germline V gene data show CDR1 as LNHDA and CDR2 as SQIVND (reference sequence). The CDR3 has 12 amino acids. V shed 5 bases and J shed 7 bases, with 11 bases lying between them. The CDR3 bases are TGTGCCAGTAGTCCCCAGGGTTCTGGCTACACCTTC. Translated: CASSPQGSGYTF.

This clonotype was seen ten or more times. The genes are TRBV27 and TRBJ2-7; the D gene is possibly TRBD1 (5 bases). Looked up from germline, CDR1 is MNHEY and CDR2 is SMNVEV (reference sequence). Trimming took 1 base from V and 4 from J, leaving 14 bases between them. The CDR3 contains 15 residues. The CDR3 here is CASSLLAGSEYEQYF. In DNA form, the CDR3 reads TGTGCCAGCAGTTTATTGGCAGGGTCAGAGTACGAGCAGTACTTC.

This clonotype was seen at least ten times. The chain has TRBV7-3 and TRBJ1-2; D remains unclear. Deletions cut 4 bases from V and 3 bases from J, with 9 bases between. This CDR3 region has 13 residues. The germline V gene encodes CDR1 SGHTA and CDR2 FQGTGA. CDR3 nucleotide sequence: TGTGCCAGCAGCTCCGGAGCAGACTATGGCTACACCTTC. Protein: CASSSGADYGYTF. Variable domain in full (rest from reference TRBV7-3 and TRBJ1-2): GAGVSQTPSNKVTEKGKYVELRCDPISGHTALYWYRQSLGQGPEFLIYFQGTGAADDSGLPNDRFFAVRPEGSVSTLKIQRTERGDSAVYLCASSSGADYGYTFGSGTRLTVV.

In this sample, this clonotype turned up many times. This chain uses TRBV5-6 with TRBJ1-5; the D gene is possibly TRBD1 (5 bases). V gave up 4 bases and J gave up 7 bases, with 18 bases separating them. CDR1 and CDR2 from the germline V gene are SGHDT and YYEEEE. This CDR3 region has 15 residues. DNA for the CDR3: TGTGCCAGCAGCCTATTCGGGGGTAGCGTGCAGCCCCAGCATTTT. Translated, it gives CASSLFGGSVQPQHF. The full variable domain, its missing parts supplied by reference TRBV5-6 and TRBJ1-5, is DAGVTQSPTHLIKTRGQQVTLRCSPKSGHDTVSWYQQALGQGPQFIFQYYEEEERQRGNFPDRFSGHQFPNYSSELNVNALLLGDSALYLCASSLFGGSVQPQHFGDGTRLSIL.

In the case of this clonotype: The junction differs from germline at one of its ends, possibly a read error. The chain carries TRBV27 and TRBJ2-7; TRBD1 might be the D (6 bases). The CDR3 is 14 residues long. Germline CDR1 reads MNHEY; CDR2 reads SMNVEV (reference sequence). This chain's CDR3 is CSSSFSSGQSQQYF. CDR3 sequence (DNA): TGTTCCAGCAGTTTTTCGTCCGGACAGAGTCAGCAGTACTTC.

This clonotype was detected ten times or more. The chain couples TRBV6-1 to TRBJ1-5; maybe TRBD1 (5 bases). Looked up from germline, CDR1 is MNHNS and CDR2 is SASEGT. CDR3 length: 16 residues. V lost 2 bases, J lost 3 bases, and 14 bases lay in between. CDR3 in DNA: TGTGCCAGCAGTGAATCAACAGGCCTAATCAATCAGCCCCAGCATTTT. It is translated as CASSESTGLINQPQHF.

This clonotype was found many times. The V gene is TRBV19, the J gene TRBJ2-2; the D is unclear. V lost 5 bases to trimming and J lost 0 bases, with 13 bases between them. The CDR3 spans 16 residues. CDR1 is LNHDA and CDR2 is SQIVND in the germline V gene (reference sequence). The CDR3 loop is CASSARSRPNTGELFF. CDR3 sequence (DNA): TGTGCCAGTAGTGCAAGGTCGAGGCCGAACACCGGGGAGCTGTTTTTT.

This clonotype has ten or more counts. This sequence joins TRBV30 and TRBJ1-2; D remains ambiguous. The length of the CDR3 is 12 residues. Trimming stripped 0 bases from V and 1 base from J, with 3 bases between. The V gene's germline CDR1 is GTSNPN and CDR2 SVGIG (reference sequence). The CDR3 region is CAWSVNNYGYTF. CDR3 DNA sequence: TGTGCCTGGAGTGTCAATAACTATGGCTACACCTTC.

The chain uses TRBV4-1 and TRBJ2-2; no clear D. Trimming removed 4 bases from V and 1 base from J, with 10 bases in between. Germline V gene lookup returns CDR1 MGHRA and CDR2 YSYEKL. CDR3 size: 15 residues. CDR3 DNA sequence: TGCGCCAGCAGCCCCAGGCCACAGAACACCGGGGAGCTGTTTTTT. This sequence encodes CASSPRPQNTGELFF.

This clonotype was counted between two and nine times. The rearrangement links TRBV3-1 to TRBJ2-7; D possibly corresponds to TRBD1 (6 bases). The germline gives CDR1 LGHDT, CDR2 YNNKEL (reference sequence). This CDR3 is 13 amino acids long. V lost 2 bases to trimming and J lost 7 bases, with 12 bases between them. CDR3 DNA: TGTGCCAGCAGCCAAAACAGGGTGGGGGAGCAGTACTTC. Translating gives CASSQNRVGEQYF.

This sequence joins TRBV27 and TRBJ1-5, with TRBD1 as a possible D gene (5 bases). The CDR3 runs 14 residues. V lost 3 bases and J 5 bases, leaving 11 bases between the germline ends. From germline, CDR1 is MNHEY and CDR2 SMNVEV (reference sequence). DNA for the CDR3: TGTGCCAGCAGTTTTTCGGGGGTGCATCAGCCCCAGCATTTT. It yields the protein CASSFSGVHQPQHF.

This sequence joins TRBV6-1 and TRBJ1-6; D not certain. This CDR3 is 12 amino acids long. The V end was cut by 7 bases, the J end by 5 bases, with 6 bases between. Germline V gives CDR1 MNHNS, CDR2 SASEGT. The CDR3 DNA reads TGTGCCAGCAATAGAAATAATTCACCCCTCCACTTT. It specifies CASNRNNSPLHF.

The V and J genes are TRBV28 and TRBJ2-7; either TRBD1 or TRBD2 may supply D (5 bases each). The V gene's germline CDR1 is MDHEN and CDR2 SYDVKM. There are 15 residues in the CDR3. V was pared by 1 base and J by 0 bases, with 10 bases between. The CDR3: CASSLLGTSSYEQYF. CDR3 nucleotides: TGTGCCAGCAGTTTATTGGGGACGAGCTCCTACGAGCAGTACTTC.

This clonotype occurred a few times. The chain recombines TRBV30 with TRBJ2-7, with D perhaps matching TRBD1 or TRBD2 (6 bases each). Germline loops: CDR1 GTSNPN, CDR2 SVGIG (reference sequence). The CDR3 is 13 residues long. V was clipped by 4 bases and J by 2 bases, with 12 bases between them. Written as DNA, the CDR3 is TGTGCCTGGAAAGGGGGAGGCACCTACGAGCAGTACTTC. Encoded protein: CAWKGGGTYEQYF.